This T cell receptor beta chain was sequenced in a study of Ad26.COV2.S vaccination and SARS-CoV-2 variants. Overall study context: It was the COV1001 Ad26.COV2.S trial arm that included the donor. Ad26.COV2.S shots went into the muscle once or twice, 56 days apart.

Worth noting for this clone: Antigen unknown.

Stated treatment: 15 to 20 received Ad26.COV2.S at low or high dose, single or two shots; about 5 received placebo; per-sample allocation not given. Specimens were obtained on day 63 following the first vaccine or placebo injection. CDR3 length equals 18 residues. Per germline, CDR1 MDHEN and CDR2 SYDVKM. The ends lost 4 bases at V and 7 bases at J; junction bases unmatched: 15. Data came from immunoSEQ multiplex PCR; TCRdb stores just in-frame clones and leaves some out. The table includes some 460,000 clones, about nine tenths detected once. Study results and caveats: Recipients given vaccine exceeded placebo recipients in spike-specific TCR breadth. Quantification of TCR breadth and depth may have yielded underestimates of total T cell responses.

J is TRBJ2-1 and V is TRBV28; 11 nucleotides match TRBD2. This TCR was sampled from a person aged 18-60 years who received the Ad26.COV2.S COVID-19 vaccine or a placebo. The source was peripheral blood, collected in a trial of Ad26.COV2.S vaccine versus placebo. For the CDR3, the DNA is TGTGCCAGCAGTTCACCATCACCGGCTAGCGGGAGGCCGAATGAGCAGTTCTTC. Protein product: CASSSPSPASGRPNEQFF.